The entry below gives a single T cell receptor (beta chain) sequence along with its context. Its target is unknown. This specimen comes from a study of shared clonotypes between healthy human individuals. Study outcomes and limitations: Several donors showed sharing of approximately 5% of naive CD4 clonotypes. Only blood was sampled; tissue repertoires likely differ. Having only a few donors restricted how much genetic and exposure-history diversity was captured. Rarefaction curves obtained for sorted subsets showed sequencing incomplete despite large depth.

Naive CD8 cells lacked CD45RO and underwent positive selection for CCR7, leaving out terminally differentiated effector memory CD45RA+ cells. Produced via immunoSEQ multiplex PCR; TCRdb's table is partial and in-frame only. Of some 1,900,000 clones in the sample, about 95% were seen once. The trim removed 6 bases at V and 9 bases at J, leaving 7 bases unmatched. This CDR3 has 14 residues. Germline V gene lookup returns CDR1 MNHEY and CDR2 SMNVEV (reference sequence). Input material: naive CD8+ T cells sorted from blood. V usage is TRBV27 and J usage is TRBJ2-1; 11 bases agree with TRBD2. The sequence was obtained from a young man in good health. For the CDR3, the DNA is TGTGCCAGCAGCCTGACTAGCGGGGCGACTGAGCAGTTCTTC. This translates into CASSLTSGATEQFF.